This TCR beta chain was recorded in a study of shared clonotypes between healthy human individuals. CDR1 SGDLS and CDR2 YYNGEE come from the germline V gene. There are 15 residues in the CDR3. The V segment lost 1 base and the J segment 1 base; nucleotides outside the gene matches: 3. Clones were read by immunoSEQ multiplex PCR, and TCRdb kept only the in-frame ones, dropping some. The sample holds millions of clones; roughly 92% are singletons and the top ten take over 0.12%. Study-wide results and limits: For naive CD4 cells, roughly 5.5% of clonotypes were shared across a few donors.

In the case of this clone: Its antigen is as yet unknown.

Healthy and HIV-negative, the adult donors had no recent acute infections or vaccinations. This TCR derives from a man between 18 and 35 years old in good health. The chain recombines TRBV9 with TRBJ2-7; 9 nucleotides agree with TRBD2. The sequenced sample consisted of naive CD4+ T cells sorted from blood. Documented subset: CD45RA+ positively selected. CDR3 sequence reads: CASSVTAGGSYEQYF. The CDR3 coding sequence is TGTGCCAGCAGCGTAACAGCGGGGGGTTCCTACGAGCAGTACTTC.